This TCR beta chain is from a study of PD-1 blockade in classical Hodgkin lymphoma. For the study at large: Every 2 weeks, patients got 3 mg/kg intravenous nivolumab.

TCRdb keeps only in-frame clones here, not all; method: immunoSEQ multiplex PCR. The sample contains 95,000 to 100,000 clones, 85% to 90% of which appear only once. Study-level points and caveats: Baseline diversity resembling that of newly diagnosed patients was seen in complete responders.

A remark on this clone: Antigen unknown.

There was relapse after autologous stem cell transplantation in every patient, and there was variation in brentuximab vedotin exposure. In germline, CDR1 is SGHKS, CDR2 YYEKEE (reference sequence). The CDR3 runs 15 residues. The V segment lost 0 bases and the J segment 1 base; nucleotides outside the gene matches: 2. This material consisted of peripheral blood mononuclear cells (PBMCs), taken before the second cycle of nivolumab. The receptor's source is a human donor with classical Hodgkin lymphoma. The V call is TRBV5-5, the J call TRBJ2-7; 9 nucleotides line up with TRBD2. The CDR3 DNA sequence: TGTGCCAGCAGCTTGGCTCTAGCGGGGTCCTACGAGCAGTACTTC. Its translation is CASSLALAGSYEQYF.